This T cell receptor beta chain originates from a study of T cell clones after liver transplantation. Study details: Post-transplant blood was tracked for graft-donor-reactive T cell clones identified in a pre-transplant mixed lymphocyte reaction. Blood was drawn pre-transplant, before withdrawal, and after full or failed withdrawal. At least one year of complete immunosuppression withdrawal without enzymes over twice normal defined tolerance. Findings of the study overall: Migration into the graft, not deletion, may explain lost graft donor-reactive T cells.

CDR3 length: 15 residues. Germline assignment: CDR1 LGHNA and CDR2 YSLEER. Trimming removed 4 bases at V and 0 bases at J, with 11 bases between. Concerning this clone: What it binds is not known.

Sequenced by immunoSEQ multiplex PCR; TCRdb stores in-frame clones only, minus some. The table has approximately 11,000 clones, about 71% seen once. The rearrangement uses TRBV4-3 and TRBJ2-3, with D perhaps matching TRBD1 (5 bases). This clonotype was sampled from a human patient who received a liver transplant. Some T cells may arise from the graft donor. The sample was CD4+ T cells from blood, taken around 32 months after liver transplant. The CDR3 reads CASSPRTSSTDTQYF. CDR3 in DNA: TGCGCCAGCAGCCCCCGGACATCTAGCACAGATACGCAGTATTTT.